Presented here are 4 T cell receptor beta chains from one specimen sequenced in a study of cytomegalovirus exposure and HLA in healthy donors. The study ran its PCR with 60 Vbeta and 13 Jbeta primers. Using immunoSEQ multiplex PCR, the repertoire was profiled, and TCRdb retains in-frame clones only, with some absent. This sample carries around 170,000 clones, more than 70% of them seen once, and the ten largest clones take over 1.2%. Sequencing used PBMCs. These receptors were obtained from a girl under 18 in good health and CMV-seronegative.

In this sample, this clone turned up a few times. V and J are TRBV6-5 and TRBJ1-2; the match to TRBD1 covers 9 bases. V shed 0 bases, J shed 4 bases, and the junction held 3 bases outside the gene matches. Germline V lookup: CDR1 MNHEY, CDR2 SVGAGI. This CDR3 spans 15 amino acids. The CDR3 nucleotides are TGTGCCAGCAGTTACTCCCGGGACAGGGTCTATGGCTACACCTTC. Translated, it gives CASSYSRDRVYGYTF.

The rearrangement joins TRBV6-1 to TRBJ1-2; 7 bases are shared with TRBD1. The V gene's germline CDR1 is MNHNS and CDR2 SASEGT. The CDR3 is made up of 14 amino acids. J lost 4 bases, V lost 3 bases, and 5 bases had no gene match. Here the CDR3 reads CASSEKGAGYGYTF. CDR3 bases: TGTGCCAGCAGTGAGAAGGGGGCAGGCTATGGCTACACCTTC.

The chain joins TRBV11-2 to TRBJ2-5, with 9 positions matching TRBD2. Germline CDR1 and CDR2: SGHAT and FQNNGV. V was clipped by 5 bases and J by 5 bases; unmatched bases: 6. The CDR3 has 14 amino acids. The DNA for the CDR3 is TGTGCCAGCAGCCCCCTAGCGGGGAGGGAGACCCAGTACTTC. Translating gives CASSPLAGRETQYF. The variable domain in full, with the rest retrieved from reference TRBV11-2 and TRBJ2-5, is EAGVAQSPRYKIIEKRQSVAFWCNPISGHATLYWYQQILGQGPKLLIQFQNNGVVDDSQLPKDRFSAERLKGVDSTLKIQPAKLEDSAVYLCASSPLAGRETQYFGPGTRLLVL.

CDR3 in DNA: TGCGCCAGCAGCCCTGGGACATCTGGGGGAGACGAGCAGTACTTC. Translation: CASSPGTSGGDEQYF. The V call is TRBV5-1, the J call TRBJ2-7; tentative D call: TRBD1 (6 bases). The CDR3 spans 15 residues. Trimming pared 4 bases from V and 5 bases from J, leaving 19 bases between. The germline gives CDR1 SGHRS, CDR2 YFSETQ.